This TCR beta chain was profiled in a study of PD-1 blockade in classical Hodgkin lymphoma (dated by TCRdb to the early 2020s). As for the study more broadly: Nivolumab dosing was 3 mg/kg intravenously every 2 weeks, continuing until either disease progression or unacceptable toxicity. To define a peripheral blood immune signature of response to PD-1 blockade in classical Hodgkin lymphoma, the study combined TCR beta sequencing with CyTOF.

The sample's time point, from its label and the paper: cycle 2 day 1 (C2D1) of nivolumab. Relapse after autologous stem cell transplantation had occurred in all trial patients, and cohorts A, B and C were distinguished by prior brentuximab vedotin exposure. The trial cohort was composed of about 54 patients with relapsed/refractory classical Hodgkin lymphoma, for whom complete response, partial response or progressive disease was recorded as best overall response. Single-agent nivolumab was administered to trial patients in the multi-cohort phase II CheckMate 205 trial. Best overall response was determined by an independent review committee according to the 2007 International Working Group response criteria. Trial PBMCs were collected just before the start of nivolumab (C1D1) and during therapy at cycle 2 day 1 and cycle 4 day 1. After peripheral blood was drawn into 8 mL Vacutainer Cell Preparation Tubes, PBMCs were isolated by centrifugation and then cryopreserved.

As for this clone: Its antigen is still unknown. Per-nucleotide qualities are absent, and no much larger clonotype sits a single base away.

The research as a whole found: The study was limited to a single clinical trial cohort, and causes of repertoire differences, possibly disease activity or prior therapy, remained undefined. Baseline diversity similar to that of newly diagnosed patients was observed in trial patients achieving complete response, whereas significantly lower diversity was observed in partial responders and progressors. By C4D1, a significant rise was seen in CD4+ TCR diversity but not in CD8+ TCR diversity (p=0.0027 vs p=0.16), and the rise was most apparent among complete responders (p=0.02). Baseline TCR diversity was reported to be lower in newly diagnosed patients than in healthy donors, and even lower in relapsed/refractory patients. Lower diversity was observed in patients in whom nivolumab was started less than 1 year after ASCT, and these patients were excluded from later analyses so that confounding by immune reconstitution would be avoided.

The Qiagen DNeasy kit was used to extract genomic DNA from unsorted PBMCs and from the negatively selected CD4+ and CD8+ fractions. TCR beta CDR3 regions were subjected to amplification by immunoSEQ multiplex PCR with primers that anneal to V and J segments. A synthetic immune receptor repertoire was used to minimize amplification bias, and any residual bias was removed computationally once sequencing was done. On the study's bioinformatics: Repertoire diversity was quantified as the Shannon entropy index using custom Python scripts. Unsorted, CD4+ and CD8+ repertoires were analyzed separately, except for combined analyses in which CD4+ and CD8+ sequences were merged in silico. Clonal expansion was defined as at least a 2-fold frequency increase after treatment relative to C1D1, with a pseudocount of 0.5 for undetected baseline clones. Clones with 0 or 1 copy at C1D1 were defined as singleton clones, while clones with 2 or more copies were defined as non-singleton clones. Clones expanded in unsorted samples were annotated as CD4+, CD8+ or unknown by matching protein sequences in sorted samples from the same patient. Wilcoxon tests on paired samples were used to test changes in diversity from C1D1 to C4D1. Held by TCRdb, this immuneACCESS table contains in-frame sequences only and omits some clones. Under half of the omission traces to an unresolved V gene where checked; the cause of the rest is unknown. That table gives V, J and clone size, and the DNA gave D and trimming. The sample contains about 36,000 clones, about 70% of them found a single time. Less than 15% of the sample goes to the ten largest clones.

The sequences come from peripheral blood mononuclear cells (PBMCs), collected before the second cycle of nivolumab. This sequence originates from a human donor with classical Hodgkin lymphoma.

This receptor has the CDR3 CASSSGTSGLYNEQFF. Read as DNA, the sequence is TGTGCCAGCAGTTCCGGGACTAGCGGACTCTACAATGAGCAGTTCTTC. The chain was built from TRBV27 and TRBJ2-1; 11 central nucleotides agree with TRBD2. Reading from cysteine to phenylalanine, the CDR3 counts 16 amino acids. The kept DNA is CDR3 alone, 48 bases in frame from the first base. The germline V gene (reference sequence) supplies CDR1 MNHEY and CDR2 SMNVEV. V is cut back by 4 bases and J by 3 bases, with 5 bases in the junction unmatched.